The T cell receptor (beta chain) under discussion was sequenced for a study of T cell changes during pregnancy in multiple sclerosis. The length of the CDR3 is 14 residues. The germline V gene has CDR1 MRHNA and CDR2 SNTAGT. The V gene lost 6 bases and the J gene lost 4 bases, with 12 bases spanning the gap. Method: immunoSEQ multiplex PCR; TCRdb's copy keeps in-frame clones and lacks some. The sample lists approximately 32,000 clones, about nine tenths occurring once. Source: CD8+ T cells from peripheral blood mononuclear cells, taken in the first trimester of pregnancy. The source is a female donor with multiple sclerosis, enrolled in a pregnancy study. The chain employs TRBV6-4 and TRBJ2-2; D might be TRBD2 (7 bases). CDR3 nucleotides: TGTGCCAGCAGCCAAGGGGGGGGCACCGGGGAGCTGTTTTTT. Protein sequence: CASSQGGGTGELFF.